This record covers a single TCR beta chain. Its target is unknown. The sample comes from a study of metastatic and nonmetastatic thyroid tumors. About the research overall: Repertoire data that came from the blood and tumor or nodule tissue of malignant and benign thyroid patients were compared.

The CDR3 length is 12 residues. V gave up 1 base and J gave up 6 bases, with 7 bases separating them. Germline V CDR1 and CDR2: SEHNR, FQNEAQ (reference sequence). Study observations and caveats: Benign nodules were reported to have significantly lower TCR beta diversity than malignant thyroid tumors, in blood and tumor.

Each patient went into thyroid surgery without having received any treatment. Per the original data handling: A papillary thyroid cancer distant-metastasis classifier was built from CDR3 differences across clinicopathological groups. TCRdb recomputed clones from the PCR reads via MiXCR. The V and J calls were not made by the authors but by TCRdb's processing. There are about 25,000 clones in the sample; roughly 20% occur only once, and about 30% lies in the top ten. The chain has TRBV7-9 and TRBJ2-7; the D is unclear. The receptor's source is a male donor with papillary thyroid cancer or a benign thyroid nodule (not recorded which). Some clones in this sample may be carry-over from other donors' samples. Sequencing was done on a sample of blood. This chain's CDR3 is CASSLDLSEQYF. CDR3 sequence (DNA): TGTGCCAGCAGCTTAGATTTATCCGAGCAGTACTTC.